The source of this T cell receptor beta chain is a study of shared clonotypes between healthy human individuals. The data were produced by immunoSEQ multiplex PCR, yet TCRdb's version contains in-frame clones alone and is incomplete. This table has some 500,000 clones, over 60% appearing once. The CDR3 is 16 residues long. The trim removed 5 bases at V and 2 bases at J, leaving 7 bases unmatched. The germline CDR1 and CDR2 sequences are SGHRS and YFSETQ. The chain links TRBV5-1 to TRBJ2-2; 9 nucleotides match TRBD2. The receptor comes from a woman in her 40s in good health. Some clones in this sample may be carry-over from other donors' samples. Sample: PBMCs. This chain's CDR3 is CASSPRTSVNTGELFF. CDR3 DNA: TGCGCCAGCAGTCCTCGGACTAGCGTCAACACCGGGGAGCTGTTTTTT.